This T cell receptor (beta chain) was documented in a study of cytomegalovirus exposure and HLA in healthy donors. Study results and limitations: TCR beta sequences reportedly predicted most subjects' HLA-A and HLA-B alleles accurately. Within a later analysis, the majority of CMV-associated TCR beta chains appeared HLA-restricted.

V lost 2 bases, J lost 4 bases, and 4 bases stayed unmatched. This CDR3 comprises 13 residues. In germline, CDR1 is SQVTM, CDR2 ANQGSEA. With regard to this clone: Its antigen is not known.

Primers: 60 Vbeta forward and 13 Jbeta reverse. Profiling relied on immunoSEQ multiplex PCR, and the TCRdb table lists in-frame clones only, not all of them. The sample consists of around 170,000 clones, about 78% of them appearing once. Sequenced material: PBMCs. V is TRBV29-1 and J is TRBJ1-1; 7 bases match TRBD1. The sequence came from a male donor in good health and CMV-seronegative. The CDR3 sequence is CSVERQGGTEAFF. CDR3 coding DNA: TGCAGCGTTGAAAGACAGGGCGGCACTGAAGCTTTCTTT.